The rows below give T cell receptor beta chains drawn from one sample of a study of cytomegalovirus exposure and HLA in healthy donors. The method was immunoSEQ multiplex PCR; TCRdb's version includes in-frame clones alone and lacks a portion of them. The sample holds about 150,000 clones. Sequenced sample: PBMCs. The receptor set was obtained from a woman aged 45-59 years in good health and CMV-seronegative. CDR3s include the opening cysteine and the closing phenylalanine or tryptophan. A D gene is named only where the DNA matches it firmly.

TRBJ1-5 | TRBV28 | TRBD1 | CASSSADPRDRGQPQHF | TGTGCCAGCAGTTCAGCCGATCCCCGGGACAGGGGTCAGCCCCAGCATTTT
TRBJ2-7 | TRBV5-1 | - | CASRVSEGAVSEQYF | TGCGCCAGCAGGGTGTCGGAGGGGGCCGTTAGCGAGCAGTACTTC
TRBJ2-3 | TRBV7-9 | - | CASSLPGGSSTDTQYF | TGTGCCAGCAGCTTACCCGGGGGATCTAGCACAGATACGCAGTATTTT
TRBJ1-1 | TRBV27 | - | CASRIGQGFGEAFF | TGTGCCAGCAGAATAGGTCAGGGGTTCGGTGAAGCTTTCTTT
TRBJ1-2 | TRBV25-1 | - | CASMPAGFLYGYTF | TGTGCCAGCATGCCAGCGGGTTTCCTCTATGGCTACACCTTC
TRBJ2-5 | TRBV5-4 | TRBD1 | CASSSGQGQETQYF | TGTGCCAGCAGCTCGGGACAGGGCCAAGAGACCCAGTACTTC
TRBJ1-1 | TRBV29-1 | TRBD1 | CSAVDRDDTEAFF | TGCAGCGCCGTCGACAGGGACGACACTGAAGCTTTCTTT
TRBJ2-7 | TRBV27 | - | CASSLSQGYEQYF | TGTGCCAGCAGTTTATCACAGGGTTACGAGCAGTACTTC
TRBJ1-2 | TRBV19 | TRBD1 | CASTPFTQGGGYGYTF | TGTGCCAGTACCCCCTTCACCCAGGGGGGAGGCTATGGCTACACCTTC
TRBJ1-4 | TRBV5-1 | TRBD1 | CASSLKGTANEKLFF | TGCGCCAGCAGCTTGAAAGGGACAGCCAATGAAAAACTGTTTTTT
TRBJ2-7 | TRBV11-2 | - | CASSPGLASDEQYF | TGTGCCAGCAGCCCGGGACTCGCGTCTGACGAGCAGTACTTC
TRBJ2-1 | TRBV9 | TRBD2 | CASSSPPGAGGYNEQFF | TGTGCCAGCAGCTCCCCGCCAGGAGCGGGGGGGTACAATGAGCAGTTCTTC
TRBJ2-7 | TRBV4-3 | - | CASSQDLGGREGQQYF | TGCGCCAGCAGCCAAGATCTCGGGGGGCGAGAGGGGCAGCAGTACTTC
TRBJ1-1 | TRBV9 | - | CASSVSGETEAFF | TGTGCCAGCAGCGTATCGGGGGAAACTGAAGCTTTCTTT
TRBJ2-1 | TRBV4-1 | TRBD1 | CASSQESALQGQGIIEQFF | TGCGCCAGCAGCCAAGAGTCCGCTCTCCAAGGACAGGGGATAATTGAGCAGTTCTTC
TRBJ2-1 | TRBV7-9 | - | CASSPGYEQFF | TGTGCCAGCAGCCCAGGGTATGAGCAGTTCTTC
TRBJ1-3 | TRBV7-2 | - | CASSLQGNTIYF | TGTGCCAGCAGCTTACAGGGAAACACCATATATTTT
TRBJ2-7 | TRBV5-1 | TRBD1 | CASNFGQGNYEQYF | TGCGCCAGCAATTTCGGACAGGGGAATTACGAGCAGTACTTC
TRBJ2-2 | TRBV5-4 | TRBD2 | CASSSKAGGMAGELFF | TGTGCCAGCAGCTCTAAAGCGGGAGGTATGGCCGGGGAGCTGTTTTTT
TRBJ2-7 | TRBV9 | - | CASSPPQVGEQYF | TGTGCCAGCAGCCCCCCCCAGGTGGGCGAGCAGTACTTC
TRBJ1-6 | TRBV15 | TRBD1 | CATSRALTGGNSPLHF | TGTGCCACCAGCAGAGCTTTAACAGGGGGAAATTCACCCCTCCACTTT
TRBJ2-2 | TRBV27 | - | CASSSDIDRSISGELFF | TGTGCCAGCAGTTCCGACATTGACAGGTCGATTTCCGGGGAGCTGTTTTTT
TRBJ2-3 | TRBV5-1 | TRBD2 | CASSLLTGGTHTDTQYF | TGCGCCAGCAGCTTGCTAACGGGAGGTACCCACACAGATACGCAGTATTTT
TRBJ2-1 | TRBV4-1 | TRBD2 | CASSQVGGSSYNEQFF | TGCGCCAGCAGCCAAGTCGGCGGGAGCTCCTACAATGAGCAGTTCTTC
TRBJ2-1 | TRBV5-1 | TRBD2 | CASSFGGDNEQFF | TGCGCCAGCAGCTTCGGGGGGGACAATGAGCAGTTCTTC
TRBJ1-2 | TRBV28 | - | CASSLPQGEVLHYGYTF | TGTGCCAGCAGTCTGCCACAGGGTGAGGTGCTGCACTATGGCTACACCTTC
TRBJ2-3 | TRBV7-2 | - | CASSYSQGGTDTQYF | TGTGCCAGCAGCTACTCACAGGGCGGCACAGATACGCAGTATTTT
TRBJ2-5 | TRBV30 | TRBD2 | CAWSVSGASGGTFTETQYF | TGTGCCTGGAGTGTAAGCGGAGCTAGCGGGGGGACTTTCACAGAGACCCAGTACTTC
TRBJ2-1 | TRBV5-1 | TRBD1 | CASSGGTGYSYNEQFF | TGCGCCAGCAGCGGCGGGACAGGGTATTCATACAATGAGCAGTTCTTC
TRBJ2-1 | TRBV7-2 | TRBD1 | CASSLSGFSGQGNEQFF | TGTGCCAGCAGCTTGTCGGGGTTTTCGGGACAGGGCAATGAGCAGTTCTTC
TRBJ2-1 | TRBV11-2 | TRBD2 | CASSSRLAGGSEQFF | TGTGCCAGCAGCTCAAGACTAGCGGGAGGTTCTGAGCAGTTCTTC
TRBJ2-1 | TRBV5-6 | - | CASSLGRILYNEQFF | TGTGCCAGCAGCTTGGGCAGGATACTCTACAATGAGCAGTTCTTC
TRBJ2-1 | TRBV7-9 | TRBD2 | CASSLGGGGSYNEQFF | TGTGCCAGCAGCTTAGGTGGCGGGGGCTCCTACAATGAGCAGTTCTTC
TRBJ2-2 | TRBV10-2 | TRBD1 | CASSEGWDRGTGELFF | TGCGCCAGCAGTGAAGGATGGGACAGGGGAACCGGGGAGCTGTTTTTT
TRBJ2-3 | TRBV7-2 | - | CASSLDRGHTDTQYF | TGTGCCAGCAGCTTAGATAGGGGACACACAGATACGCAGTATTTT
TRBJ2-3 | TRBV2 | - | CASDGDRDTDTQYF | TGTGCCAGCGATGGAGATCGAGACACAGATACGCAGTATTTT
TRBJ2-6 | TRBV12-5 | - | CASGLDRGRGVSGANVLTF | TGTGCTAGTGGTTTGGATAGAGGCAGGGGGGTCTCTGGGGCCAACGTCCTGACTTTC
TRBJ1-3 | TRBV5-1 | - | CASSQLSGNTIYF | TGCGCCAGCAGCCAATTAAGCGGAAACACCATATATTTT
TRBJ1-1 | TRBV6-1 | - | CASEGNTEAFF | TGTGCCAGCGAGGGGAACACTGAAGCTTTCTTT
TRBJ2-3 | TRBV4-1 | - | CASSQGQGTAGEDTQYF | TGCGCCAGCAGCCAAGGACAAGGGACAGCGGGAGAAGATACGCAGTATTTT
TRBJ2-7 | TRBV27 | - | CASSSSLGYEQYF | TGTGCCAGCAGTTCTAGTCTCGGCTACGAGCAGTACTTC
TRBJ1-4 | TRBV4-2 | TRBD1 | CASSQTGTENEKLFF | TGTGCCAGCAGCCAAACCGGGACAGAAAATGAAAAACTGTTTTTT